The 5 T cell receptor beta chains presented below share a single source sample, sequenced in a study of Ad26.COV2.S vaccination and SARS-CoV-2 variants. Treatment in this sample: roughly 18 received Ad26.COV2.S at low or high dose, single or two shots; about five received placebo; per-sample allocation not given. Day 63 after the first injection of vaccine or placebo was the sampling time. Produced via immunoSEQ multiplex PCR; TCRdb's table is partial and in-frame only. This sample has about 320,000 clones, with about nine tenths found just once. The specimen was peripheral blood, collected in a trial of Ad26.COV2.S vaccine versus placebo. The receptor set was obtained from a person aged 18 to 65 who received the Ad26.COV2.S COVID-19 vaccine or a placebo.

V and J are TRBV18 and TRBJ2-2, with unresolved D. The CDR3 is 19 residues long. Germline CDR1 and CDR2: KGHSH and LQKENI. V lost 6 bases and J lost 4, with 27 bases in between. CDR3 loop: CASSGEGLARLDTTGELFF. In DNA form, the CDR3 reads TGTGCCAGCTCCGGTGAAGGCCTGGCCCGTCTAGACACCACCGGGGAGCTGTTTTTT.

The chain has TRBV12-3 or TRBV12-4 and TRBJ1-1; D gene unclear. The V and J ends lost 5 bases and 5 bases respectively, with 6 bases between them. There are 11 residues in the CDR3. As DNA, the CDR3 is TGTGCCAGCAGTCGAAGGACTGAAGCTTTCTTT. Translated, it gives CASSRRTEAFF.

The CDR3 reads CAWSLRTGVRNTEAFF. CDR3 DNA: TGTGCCTGGAGTTTGAGGACAGGGGTTAGGAACACTGAAGCTTTCTTT. The chain carries TRBV30 and TRBJ1-1; TRBD1 aligns across 9 bases. Unmatched junction bases numbered 8, after V lost 2 bases and J lost 1 base. CDR3 length: 16 residues. Germline V CDR1 and CDR2: GTSNPN, SVGIG (reference sequence).

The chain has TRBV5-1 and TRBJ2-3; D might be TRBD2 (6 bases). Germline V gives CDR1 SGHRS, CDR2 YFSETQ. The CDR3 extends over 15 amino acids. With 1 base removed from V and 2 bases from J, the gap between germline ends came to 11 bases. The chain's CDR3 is CASSLLWGDTDTQYF. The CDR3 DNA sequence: TGCGCCAGCAGCTTGCTTTGGGGGGACACAGATACGCAGTATTTT.

The CDR3 here is CARPNSDPDYEQYV. The CDR3, as DNA: TGCGCCAGACCCAACTCGGACCCCGACTACGAGCAGTACGTC. The V call is TRBV23-1, the J call TRBJ2-7; the D is unclear. TRBV23-1 falls under the ORF class, with uncertain function. V was shortened by 9 bases and J by 3 bases, with 18 bases between the two germline ends. The CDR3 is made up of 14 amino acids.